This T cell receptor beta chain was retrieved from a study of vaccination effects on CD4 cells after COVID-19 (dated by TCRdb to about 2022). Context from the whole study: Post-vaccine samples across the study were collected a median of 72 days after the second dose, with a range of 14 to 241. SARS-CoV-2 spike-specific CD4+ TCR repertoires from before and after mRNA vaccination were compared in COVID-19 convalescent patients and in infection-naive vaccine recipients. Cultures from other donors in the study were sequenced with the Oncomine TCR Beta short-read assay on an Illumina iSeq 100. The full study included over 8 COVID-19 convalescent patients and a handful of SARS-CoV-2-naive healthy vaccine recipients. On the study overall, not on this receptor specifically: Both infection-induced and vaccine-induced clones contracted markedly at late post-vaccination timepoints, which is consistent with waning T cell responses. Limitations of the study were the small number of convalescent patients and the absence of early post-infection timepoints. Among healthy vaccine recipients, nearly all vaccine-induced clones were SARS-CoV-2 mono-reactive, and just 1 of 255 was cross-reactive with common cold coronaviruses.

The library was produced with the immunoSEQ multiplex PCR assay. TCR beta CDR3 sequencing was performed on DNA from the cultured, isolated CD4+ T cells. Per the original workflow: Non-productive TCR sequences were discarded, and reads were trimmed to the CDR3 region, with only CDR3s of 7 or more amino acids retained. Antigen-specific clonotypes were identified with the MANAFEST web app by comparing expansion in peptide wells against reference cultures. To be called positive, a clone needed expansion at FDR<0.05 compared with the reference and with all other wells, an odds ratio greater than 5, and a frequency greater than 0.1% in two replicate wells. Clonotypes significantly expanded in SARS-CoV-2 spike wells and in at least one common cold coronavirus spike condition were defined as cross-reactive. CDR3 similarity was assessed by Levenshtein distance using the stringdist R package, and unrooted trees were constructed with ape in R 3.6.1. TCRdb holds this immuneACCESS table with in-frame rearrangements only. Some clones are missing; in checked studies, unresolved V genes explain under half, and the rest has no known cause. V, J and clone size were drawn from that table, and D and trimming were deduced from the DNA. Counted in this sample were around 30,000 clones; more than 55% of them appeared once. The top ten clones comprise roughly 8.2% of the sample.

The ViraFEST assay stimulated PBMC with viral peptide pools and then used TCR sequencing to identify antigen-specific CD4+ T cell clonotypes by expansion. After about 10 days of culture, CD4+ T cells were isolated with the EasySep CD4+ T cell isolation kit. Each participant got two doses of an mRNA SARS-CoV-2 vaccine, either BNT162b2 or mRNA-1273. None of the healthy vaccine recipients had a prior SARS-CoV-2 infection, which was confirmed by nucleocapsid antibody tests that came back negative both before and after vaccination. Some 1.9 million PBMC per well were cultured with about 9 ug/ml peptides in IMDM containing around 4.6% human AB serum, approximately 9.1 IU/ml IL-2 and gentamicin. Half of the culture medium was replaced with fresh IL-2-containing medium on days 3 and 7. Unless noted otherwise, every peptide stimulation condition was cultured in triplicate wells. PBMC were separated from whole blood using Ficoll-Paque Plus gradient centrifugation and were then either cryopreserved at -140C or used fresh. The overlapping peptide pools covered the spike proteins of SARS-CoV-2 and of the common cold coronaviruses HCoV-NL63, HCoV-OC43 and HCoV-229E. The QIAamp micro DNA kit was used to extract genomic DNA from the cultured CD4+ T cells.

About this clone: What this receptor recognizes is not known. Base qualities are not recorded, but no much larger clone differs from it by a single base.

CDR1 and CDR2 are read off the germline V gene as MNHEY and SVGAGI. The junction carries 14 bases between V and J, which are trimmed by 6 bases and 3 bases respectively. The CDR3 holds 14 amino acids from the cysteine to the phenylalanine. The read is trimmed to its CDR3 DNA, 42 bases read in frame from base 1. Sequenced material: CD4+ T cells from PBMCs cultured with SARS-CoV-2 spike peptides, taken after COVID-19 vaccination. The cell subset or site label on this specimen signifies: SARS-CoV-2 spike overlapping peptide pool stimulation. Recombination connected TRBV6-5 to TRBJ2-5, with the D assignment possibly TRBD1 or TRBD2, given 5 matching bases for each. The TCR was taken from a human donor who received a COVID-19 vaccine. The sequenced DNA: TGTGCCAGCAGATCCGGGACGGTTGAAGAGACCCAGTACTTC. It translates as CASRSGTVEETQYF.